This is a list of T cell receptor beta chains from one sample in a study of T cells after yellow fever vaccination. TCRdb reprocessed the 5' RACE reads with MiXCR, giving one entry per CDR3 protein. The table shows under 700,000 distinct CDR3 sequences, with about a sixth occurring only once. Sequences were derived from PBMCs, sampled 5 to 6 days after the first yellow fever vaccination. These receptors were taken from a man between 18 and 35 years old who received the YFV17D yellow fever vaccine. Both conserved end residues are part of each CDR3. The D gene is left open where the match is weak. Not every row has a clone size; where given, it reads once, few, many or a size class.

D gene: NA
J gene: TRBJ1-1
clone size: few
V gene: TRBV6-6
CDR3 protein: CASSYRDNTEAFF
CDR3 DNA: TGTGCCAGCAGTTATCGGGATAACACTGAAGCTTTCTTT

D gene: NA
J gene: TRBJ2-3
clone size: NA
V gene: TRBV6-1
CDR3 protein: CASSPISGYDPTDTQYF
CDR3 DNA: TGTGCCAGCAGCCCCATCTCAGGGTACGACCCCACAGATACGCAGTATTTT

D gene: NA
J gene: TRBJ1-6
clone size: few
V gene: TRBV11-1
CDR3 protein: CASRPTGNSPLHF
CDR3 DNA: TGTGCCAGCAGGCCAACAGGGAATTCACCCCTCCACTTT

D gene: TRBD1
J gene: TRBJ2-3
clone size: NA
V gene: TRBV10-3
CDR3 protein: CAISGQGADTQYF
CDR3 DNA: TGTGCCATCAGTGGACAGGGAGCAGATACGCAGTATTTT

D gene: TRBD1
J gene: TRBJ1-3
clone size: few
V gene: TRBV14
CDR3 protein: CASSTQGISGNTIYF
CDR3 DNA: TGTGCCAGCAGTACACAGGGGATCAGTGGAAACACCATATATTTT

D gene: TRBD1
J gene: TRBJ1-2
clone size: NA
V gene: TRBV3-1
CDR3 protein: CASSPGQGAVGYTF
CDR3 DNA: TGTGCCAGCAGCCCGGGACAGGGGGCGGTTGGCTACACCTTC

D gene: NA
J gene: TRBJ1-5
clone size: few
V gene: TRBV20-1
CDR3 protein: CSARLAGGGNQPQHF
CDR3 DNA: TGCAGTGCTAGATTGGCGGGTGGCGGCAATCAGCCCCAGCATTTT

D gene: NA
J gene: TRBJ2-3
clone size: NA
V gene: TRBV21-1
CDR3 protein: CASSPLTGRDTQYF
CDR3 DNA: TGTGCCAGCAGCCCCTTAACGGGGAGAGATACGCAGTATTTT

D gene: NA
J gene: TRBJ2-4
clone size: few
V gene: TRBV6-2/TRBV6-3
CDR3 protein: CASREDQGFVLAKNIQYF
CDR3 DNA: TGTGCCAGCAGGGAGGATCAGGGGTTTGTTCTAGCCAAAAACATTCAGTACTTC

D gene: NA
J gene: TRBJ2-7
clone size: few
V gene: TRBV9
CDR3 protein: CASSVGPGTQYVEQYF
CDR3 DNA: TGTGCCAGCAGCGTAGGCCCCGGAACACAGTATGTCGAGCAGTACTTC

D gene: NA
J gene: TRBJ2-4
clone size: NA
V gene: TRBV11-1
CDR3 protein: CASSLGAGPKNIQYF
CDR3 DNA: TGTGCCAGCAGCTTAGGAGCGGGTCCCAAAAACATTCAGTACTTC

D gene: NA
J gene: TRBJ1-2
clone size: few
V gene: TRBV11-2
CDR3 protein: CASSLEGASYTF
CDR3 DNA: TGTGCCAGCAGCTTAGAAGGCGCCAGCTACACCTTC

D gene: NA
J gene: TRBJ1-1
clone size: few
V gene: TRBV5-1
CDR3 protein: CASSLDGYNTEAFF
CDR3 DNA: TGCGCCAGCAGCTTGGACGGATACAACACTGAAGCTTTCTTT

D gene: NA
J gene: TRBJ1-1
clone size: NA
V gene: TRBV9
CDR3 protein: CASSVTARSNTEAFF
CDR3 DNA: TGTGCCAGCAGCGTAACAGCCCGATCGAACACTGAAGCTTTCTTT

D gene: TRBD2
J gene: TRBJ2-1
clone size: few
V gene: TRBV20-1
CDR3 protein: CSARVGRGAYNEQFF
CDR3 DNA: TGCAGTGCTAGAGTAGGGCGGGGGGCCTACAATGAGCAGTTCTTC

D gene: NA
J gene: TRBJ2-7
clone size: few
V gene: TRBV10-3
CDR3 protein: CAISEFPTAGYEQYF
CDR3 DNA: TGTGCCATCAGTGAATTTCCGACCGCGGGATACGAGCAGTACTTC

D gene: NA
J gene: TRBJ2-5
clone size: NA
V gene: TRBV15
CDR3 protein: CATSRGDEASQETQYF
CDR3 DNA: TGTGCCACCAGCAGAGGGGACGAAGCGTCTCAAGAGACCCAGTACTTC

D gene: NA
J gene: TRBJ2-1
clone size: few
V gene: TRBV20-1
CDR3 protein: CSAVLDSRSYNEQFF
CDR3 DNA: TGCAGTGCTGTCTTAGACTCACGCTCCTACAATGAGCAGTTCTTC

D gene: NA
J gene: TRBJ2-1
clone size: NA
V gene: TRBV3-1
CDR3 protein: CASSQDVQGWDEQFF
CDR3 DNA: TGTGCCAGCAGCCAAGATGTTCAGGGGTGGGATGAGCAGTTCTTC

D gene: NA
J gene: TRBJ2-3
clone size: NA
V gene: TRBV6-1
CDR3 protein: CASGPELGTDTQYF
CDR3 DNA: TGTGCCAGCGGTCCGGAGTTGGGCACAGATACGCAGTATTTT

D gene: NA
J gene: TRBJ2-5
clone size: few
V gene: TRBV7-8
CDR3 protein: CASSLLLVETQYF
CDR3 DNA: TGTGCCAGCAGCTTACTCTTAGTCGAGACCCAGTACTTC

D gene: TRBD1
J gene: TRBJ2-7
clone size: few
V gene: TRBV6-1
CDR3 protein: CASSRQGVGYEQYF
CDR3 DNA: TGTGCCAGCAGCAGACAGGGGGTAGGCTACGAGCAGTACTTC

D gene: TRBD1
J gene: TRBJ2-6
clone size: NA
V gene: TRBV30
CDR3 protein: CAWSRGQPNSGANVLTF
CDR3 DNA: TGTGCCTGGAGTAGGGGACAGCCCAATTCCGGGGCCAACGTCCTGACTTTC

D gene: NA
J gene: TRBJ2-6
clone size: NA
V gene: TRBV29-1
CDR3 protein: CSVEAVGAGANVLTF
CDR3 DNA: TGCAGCGTTGAAGCGGTAGGGGCCGGGGCCAACGTCCTGACTTTC

D gene: NA
J gene: TRBJ1-5
clone size: once
V gene: TRBV28
CDR3 protein: CASIYEGNQPQHF
CDR3 DNA: TGTGCCAGCATTTACGAAGGGAATCAGCCCCAGCATTTT

D gene: NA
J gene: TRBJ2-1
clone size: NA
V gene: TRBV11-1
CDR3 protein: CASSLQGQLSDEQFF
CDR3 DNA: TGTGCCAGCAGCTTGCAGGGACAATTGAGTGATGAGCAGTTCTTC

D gene: TRBD1
J gene: TRBJ2-1
clone size: many
V gene: TRBV5-6
CDR3 protein: CASSLQQGWNEQFF
CDR3 DNA: TGTGCCAGCAGCTTGCAACAGGGGTGGAATGAGCAGTTCTTC

D gene: TRBD1
J gene: TRBJ2-3
clone size: NA
V gene: TRBV12-3/TRBV12-4
CDR3 protein: CASSLTGKDTQYF
CDR3 DNA: TGTGCCAGCAGTTTGACAGGGAAGGATACGCAGTATTTT

D gene: TRBD1
J gene: TRBJ1-1
clone size: many
V gene: TRBV6-6
CDR3 protein: CASRDRGRTEAFF
CDR3 DNA: TGTGCCAGCAGGGACAGGGGGCGAACTGAAGCTTTCTTT

D gene: NA
J gene: TRBJ2-3
clone size: NA
V gene: TRBV7-2
CDR3 protein: CATDSGIAFDTQYF
CDR3 DNA: TGTGCCACCGACTCAGGGATAGCGTTTGATACGCAGTATTTT

D gene: NA
J gene: TRBJ1-5
clone size: NA
V gene: TRBV6-5
CDR3 protein: CASSYSVKGGDQPQHF
CDR3 DNA: TGTGCCAGCAGTTACTCGGTCAAAGGGGGGGATCAGCCCCAGCATTTT

D gene: NA
J gene: TRBJ2-7
clone size: NA
V gene: TRBV6-2/TRBV6-3
CDR3 protein: CASSRDPSYEQYF
CDR3 DNA: TGTGCCAGCAGTCGGGACCCTTCATACGAGCAGTACTTC

D gene: NA
J gene: TRBJ2-2
clone size: NA
V gene: TRBV29-1
CDR3 protein: CSVERTGELFF
CDR3 DNA: TGCAGCGTTGAGCGTACCGGGGAGCTGTTTTTT

D gene: NA
J gene: TRBJ1-5
clone size: few
V gene: TRBV24-1
CDR3 protein: CATSDSLNQPQHF
CDR3 DNA: TGTGCCACCAGTGATTCCCTCAATCAGCCCCAGCATTTT

D gene: NA
J gene: TRBJ2-1
clone size: few
V gene: TRBV7-9
CDR3 protein: CASSPRRSPLNEQFF
CDR3 DNA: TGTGCCAGCAGCCCTCGCCGATCCCCACTAAATGAGCAGTTCTTC

D gene: NA
J gene: TRBJ2-5
clone size: NA
V gene: TRBV11-2
CDR3 protein: CASSQDTDLRSYQETQYF
CDR3 DNA: TGTGCCAGCAGCCAGGACACCGACCTCCGCTCGTACCAAGAGACCCAGTACTTC

D gene: TRBD1
J gene: TRBJ2-2
clone size: NA
V gene: TRBV29-1
CDR3 protein: CSVTTGGTGELFF
CDR3 DNA: TGCAGCGTCACCACAGGGGGCACCGGGGAGCTGTTTTTT

D gene: NA
J gene: TRBJ2-1
clone size: NA
V gene: TRBV5-6
CDR3 protein: CASSLWGPSSNEQFF
CDR3 DNA: TGTGCCAGCAGCTTGTGGGGACCTAGTTCGAATGAGCAGTTCTTC

D gene: NA
J gene: TRBJ1-2
clone size: NA
V gene: TRBV6-1
CDR3 protein: CASSTHKYSYGYTF
CDR3 DNA: TGTGCCAGCAGTACCCATAAGTATTCCTATGGCTACACCTTC

D gene: NA
J gene: TRBJ2-1
clone size: few
V gene: TRBV5-1
CDR3 protein: CASRPRQEAGTNEQFF
CDR3 DNA: TGCGCCAGCAGGCCCAGACAGGAGGCCGGTACGAATGAGCAGTTCTTC

D gene: NA
J gene: TRBJ1-2
clone size: NA
V gene: TRBV5-1
CDR3 protein: CASRTGEGSYGYTF
CDR3 DNA: TGCGCCAGCAGGACCGGGGAGGGGAGCTATGGCTACACCTTC

D gene: NA
J gene: TRBJ2-7
clone size: NA
V gene: TRBV15
CDR3 protein: CATSPNPGLLHEQYF
CDR3 DNA: TGTGCCACCAGCCCTAATCCGGGGCTTCTCCACGAGCAGTACTTC

D gene: TRBD1
J gene: TRBJ2-2
clone size: NA
V gene: TRBV3-1
CDR3 protein: CASSSRDSRRTGELFF
CDR3 DNA: TGTGCCAGCAGCTCCCGGGACAGTAGGAGGACCGGGGAGCTGTTTTTT

D gene: TRBD1
J gene: TRBJ2-1
clone size: NA
V gene: TRBV5-6
CDR3 protein: CASSWGQYNEQFF
CDR3 DNA: TGTGCCAGCAGCTGGGGACAGTACAATGAGCAGTTCTTC

D gene: NA
J gene: TRBJ1-4
clone size: NA
V gene: TRBV14
CDR3 protein: CASSQDKEGVREKLFF
CDR3 DNA: TGTGCCAGCAGCCAAGATAAGGAAGGGGTCCGGGAAAAACTGTTTTTT

D gene: NA
J gene: TRBJ2-7
clone size: NA
V gene: TRBV7-8
CDR3 protein: CASSFDRRYEQYF
CDR3 DNA: TGTGCCAGCAGCTTCGACAGGCGCTACGAGCAGTACTTC

D gene: NA
J gene: TRBJ2-5
clone size: NA
V gene: TRBV15
CDR3 protein: CATKIVAGETQYF
CDR3 DNA: TGTGCCACCAAGATTGTGGCGGGAGAGACCCAGTACTTC

D gene: NA
J gene: TRBJ1-1
clone size: NA
V gene: TRBV11-1
CDR3 protein: CASSLRETAGMINTEAFF
CDR3 DNA: TGTGCCAGCAGCTTAAGGGAGACAGCAGGGATGATTAACACTGAAGCTTTCTTT

D gene: TRBD2
J gene: TRBJ2-1
clone size: many
V gene: TRBV15
CDR3 protein: CATSRDSGGAMNEQFF
CDR3 DNA: TGTGCCACCAGCAGAGATTCCGGGGGGGCCATGAATGAGCAGTTCTTC

D gene: TRBD1
J gene: TRBJ2-7
clone size: NA
V gene: TRBV6-2/TRBV6-3
CDR3 protein: CASRPGQYYEQYF
CDR3 DNA: TGTGCCAGCCGACCGGGACAGTACTACGAGCAGTACTTC

D gene: NA
J gene: TRBJ1-2
clone size: NA
V gene: TRBV30
CDR3 protein: CAWSAIVGYTF
CDR3 DNA: TGTGCCTGGAGTGCCATTGTTGGCTACACCTTC

D gene: NA
J gene: TRBJ1-1
clone size: few
V gene: TRBV28
CDR3 protein: CASSSTGISTEAFF
CDR3 DNA: TGTGCCAGCAGTTCGACCGGGATCAGCACTGAAGCTTTCTTT

D gene: TRBD2
J gene: TRBJ2-1
clone size: NA
V gene: TRBV7-6
CDR3 protein: CASSLGPSGGDEQFF
CDR3 DNA: TGTGCCAGCAGCTTAGGTCCTAGCGGGGGGGATGAGCAGTTCTTC

D gene: NA
J gene: TRBJ2-7
clone size: NA
V gene: TRBV6-4
CDR3 protein: CASSSLASYEQYF
CDR3 DNA: TGTGCCAGCAGTAGTTTGGCGTCCTACGAGCAGTACTTC

D gene: NA
J gene: TRBJ2-1
clone size: few
V gene: TRBV20-1
CDR3 protein: CSASRVPYNEQFF
CDR3 DNA: TGCAGTGCTAGCAGGGTTCCCTACAATGAGCAGTTCTTC